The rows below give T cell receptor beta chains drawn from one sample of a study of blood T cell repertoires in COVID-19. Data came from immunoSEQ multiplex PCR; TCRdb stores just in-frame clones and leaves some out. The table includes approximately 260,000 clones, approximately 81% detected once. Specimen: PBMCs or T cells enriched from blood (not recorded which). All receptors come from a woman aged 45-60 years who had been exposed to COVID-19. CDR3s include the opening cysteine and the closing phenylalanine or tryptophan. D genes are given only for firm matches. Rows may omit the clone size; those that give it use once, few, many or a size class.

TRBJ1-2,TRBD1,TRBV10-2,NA,CASTGTELSNYGYTF,TGCGCCAGCACCGGGACAGAGCTCTCTAACTATGGCTACACCTTC
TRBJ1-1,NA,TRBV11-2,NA,CASSSPLTEIGAFF,TGTGCCAGCAGCTCCCCCCTAACAGAAATTGGAGCTTTCTTT
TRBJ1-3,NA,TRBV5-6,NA,CASSLLGERGNTIYF,TGTGCCAGCAGCTTGTTAGGGGAAAGAGGAAACACCATATATTTT
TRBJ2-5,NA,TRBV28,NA,CASSSPLGGQETQYF,TGTGCCAGCAGTTCCCCCCTGGGGGGCCAAGAGACCCAGTACTTC
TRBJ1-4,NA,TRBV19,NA,CASSIRSLTGSQEKLFF,TGTGCCAGTAGTATACGCTCTCTCACAGGAAGTCAAGAAAAACTGTTTTTT
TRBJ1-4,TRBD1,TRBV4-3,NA,CASSQGTGGAVKSTNEKLFF,TGCGCCAGCAGCCAGGGGACAGGGGGCGCCGTCAAATCAACTAATGAAAAACTGTTTTTT
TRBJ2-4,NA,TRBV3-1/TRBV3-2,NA,CASSQRDSYLAKNIQYF,TGTGCCAGCAGCCAGAGAGACAGTTACTTAGCCAAAAACATTCAGTACTTC
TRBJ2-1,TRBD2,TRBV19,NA,CASSILTSGALNEQFF,TGTGCCAGTAGTATCCTGACTAGCGGGGCCCTCAATGAGCAGTTCTTC
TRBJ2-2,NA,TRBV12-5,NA,CASGSANTGELFF,TGTGCTAGTGGTTCAGCGAACACCGGGGAGCTGTTTTTT
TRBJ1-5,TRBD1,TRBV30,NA,CAWSGASGTGVNQPQHF,TGTGCCTGGAGCGGGGCTTCTGGGACAGGGGTCAATCAGCCCCAGCATTTT
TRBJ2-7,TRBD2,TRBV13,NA,CASSLAQRGGYEQYF,TGTGCCAGCAGCTTAGCCCAGCGGGGGGGCTACGAGCAGTACTTC
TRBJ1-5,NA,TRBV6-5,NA,CATNVRAAGQPQHF,TGTGCCACCAACGTTCGGGCGGCGGGTCAGCCCCAGCATTTT
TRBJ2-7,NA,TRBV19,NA,CASSIWRGEQYF,TGTGCCAGTAGTATATGGAGGGGCGAGCAGTACTTC
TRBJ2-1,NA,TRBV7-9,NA,CASSLNSGGGAYNEQFF,TGTGCCAGCAGCTTAAATTCCGGCGGGGGCGCCTACAATGAGCAGTTCTTC
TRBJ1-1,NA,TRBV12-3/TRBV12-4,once,CASSGGLGTEAFF,TGTGCCAGCAGTGGGGGGTTGGGCACTGAAGCTTTCTTT
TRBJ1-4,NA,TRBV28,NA,CASSPGGPRGEKLFF,TGTGCCAGCAGCCCTGGCGGCCCCCGGGGGGAAAAACTGTTTTTT
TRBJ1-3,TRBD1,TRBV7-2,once,CASSLSGGQALGNTIYF,TGTGCCAGCAGCTTATCCGGGGGACAGGCTTTGGGAAACACCATATATTTT
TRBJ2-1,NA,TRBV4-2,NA,CASSQGGGIEQFF,TGTGCCAGCAGCCAAGGAGGCGGGATTGAGCAGTTCTTC
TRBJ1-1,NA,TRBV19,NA,CASSAGRGTEAFF,TGTGCCAGTAGCGCGGGGAGGGGCACTGAAGCTTTCTTT
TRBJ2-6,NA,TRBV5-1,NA,CASSTSGAGANVLTF,TGCGCCAGCAGTACCTCAGGGGCTGGGGCCAACGTCCTGACTTTC
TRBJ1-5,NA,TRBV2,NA,CASSEGGRGRQPQHF,TGTGCCAGCAGTGAAGGAGGGAGGGGACGTCAGCCCCAGCATTTT
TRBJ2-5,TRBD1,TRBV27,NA,CASRETGALRTQYF,TGTGCCAGCAGAGAGACAGGGGCTCTGAGGACCCAGTACTTC
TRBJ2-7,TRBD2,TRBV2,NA,CASSQSGALEYF,TGTGCCAGCAGTCAGAGCGGGGCCTTGGAGTACTTC
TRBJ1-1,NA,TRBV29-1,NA,CSVVAPGGTEAFF,TGCAGCGTTGTAGCACCCGGGGGGACTGAAGCTTTCTTT
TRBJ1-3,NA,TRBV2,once,CASSEISQGHNTIYF,TGTGCCAGCAGTGAGATCTCACAGGGCCACAACACCATATATTTT
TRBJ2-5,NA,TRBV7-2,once,CASQSWGGSQETQYF,TGTGCCAGCCAGAGTTGGGGGGGCTCACAAGAGACCCAGTACTTC
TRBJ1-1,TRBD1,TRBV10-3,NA,CAISESTPGQGPTEAFF,TGTGCCATCAGTGAGTCGACTCCGGGACAGGGACCCACTGAAGCTTTCTTT
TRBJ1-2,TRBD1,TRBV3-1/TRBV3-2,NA,CASSQIRTGDSYGYTF,TGTGCCAGCAGCCAAATACGGACAGGGGATAGCTATGGCTACACCTTC
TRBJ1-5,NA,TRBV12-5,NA,CASARGGSSNQPQHF,TGTGCTAGTGCCCGTGGGGGCTCGAGCAATCAGCCCCAGCATTTT
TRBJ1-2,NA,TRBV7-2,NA,CASSSRAGGYTF,TGTGCCAGCAGCTCCCGAGCAGGTGGCTACACCTTC
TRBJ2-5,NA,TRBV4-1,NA,CASSPGLMETQYF,TGCGCCAGCAGCCCTGGACTAATGGAGACCCAGTACTTC
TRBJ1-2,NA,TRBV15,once,CATSRETGVYTF,TGTGCCACCAGCAGAGAAACAGGAGTCTACACCTTC
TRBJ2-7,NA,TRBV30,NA,CAWSVNPSGYEQYF,TGTGCCTGGAGTGTAAATCCCTCCGGCTACGAGCAGTACTTC
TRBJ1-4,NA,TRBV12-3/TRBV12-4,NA,CASSTTREKLFF,TGTGCCAGCAGTACGACTCGTGAAAAACTGTTTTTT
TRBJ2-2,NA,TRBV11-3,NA,CASSLVSSTDTGELFF,TGTGCCAGCAGCTTAGTGTCTAGCACTGACACCGGGGAGCTGTTTTTT
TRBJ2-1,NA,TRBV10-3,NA,CAISEGRGAYNEQFF,TGTGCCATCAGTGAGGGGCGGGGAGCGTACAATGAGCAGTTCTTC
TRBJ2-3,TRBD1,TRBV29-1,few,CSVERAGGLADTQYF,TGCAGCGTTGAAAGGGCAGGGGGCCTCGCAGATACGCAGTATTTT
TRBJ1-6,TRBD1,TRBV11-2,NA,CASSLIQQGNLHF,TGTGCCAGCAGCTTAATCCAACAGGGGAATCTCCACTTT
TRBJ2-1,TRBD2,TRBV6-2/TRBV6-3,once,CASSTLAGMYNEQFF,TGTGCCAGCAGTACCCTAGCGGGGATGTACAATGAGCAGTTCTTC
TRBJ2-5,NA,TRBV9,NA,CASSVVAGASGETQYF,TGTGCCAGCAGCGTTGTTGCAGGGGCTTCGGGCGAGACCCAGTACTTC
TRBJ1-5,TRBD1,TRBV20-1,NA,CSASWDRGGNQPQHF,TGCAGTGCTAGTTGGGACAGGGGAGGTAATCAGCCCCAGCATTTT
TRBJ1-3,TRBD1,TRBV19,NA,CASRYRGPGNTIYF,TGTGCCAGTCGATACAGGGGTCCTGGAAACACCATATATTTT
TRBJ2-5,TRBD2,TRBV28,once,CASSLVRGGQETQYF,TGTGCCAGCAGTTTGGTTCGGGGGGGCCAAGAGACCCAGTACTTC
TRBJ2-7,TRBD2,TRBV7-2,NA,CASSFRLAGGPVLYEQYF,TGTGCCAGCAGCTTCAGGCTAGCGGGGGGGCCGGTTTTGTACGAGCAGTACTTC
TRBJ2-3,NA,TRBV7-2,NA,CASSLARYSPTDTQYF,TGTGCCAGCAGCTTAGCGCGCTACAGCCCCACAGATACGCAGTATTTT
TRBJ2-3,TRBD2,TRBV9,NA,CASSRSSGGSTDTQYF,TGTGCCAGCAGCCGCTCTAGCGGGGGCAGCACAGATACGCAGTATTTT
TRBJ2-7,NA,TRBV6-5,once,CASKDSYEQYF,TGTGCCAGCAAGGACAGCTACGAGCAGTACTTC
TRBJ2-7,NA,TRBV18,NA,CASSPQGGRANEQYF,TGTGCCAGCTCACCCCAGGGGGGAAGGGCCAACGAGCAGTACTTC
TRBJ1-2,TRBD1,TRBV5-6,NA,CASSLVQGEDYGYTF,TGTGCCAGCAGCTTGGTCCAGGGGGAGGACTATGGCTACACCTTC
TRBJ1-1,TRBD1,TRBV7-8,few,CASRRGTGNMNTEAFF,TGTGCCAGCAGGCGCGGGACAGGAAACATGAACACTGAAGCTTTCTTT
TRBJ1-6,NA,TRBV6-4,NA,CASSVDSTYNSPLHF,TGTGCCAGCAGTGTCGACAGCACCTATAATTCACCCCTCCACTTT
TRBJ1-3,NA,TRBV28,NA,CASSWGGGAGGGNTIYF,TGTGCCAGCAGTTGGGGTGGGGGGGCTGGAGGTGGAAACACCATATATTTT
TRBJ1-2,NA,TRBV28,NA,CASSLSSRPRGYTF,TGTGCCAGCAGTTTATCATCCAGGCCGCGTGGCTACACCTTC
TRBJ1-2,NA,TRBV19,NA,CASSRSAGDYGYTF,TGTGCCAGTAGTCGATCGGCGGGGGACTATGGCTACACCTTC
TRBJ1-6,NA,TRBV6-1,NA,CASSEERNSPLHF,TGTGCCAGCAGTGAAGAGCGGAATTCACCCCTCCACTTT
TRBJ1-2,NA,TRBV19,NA,CATTQPGGAENNYGYTF,TGTGCCACAACTCAACCGGGGGGGGCGGAGAATAACTATGGCTACACCTTC